This note documents a single TCR beta chain sequence. This specimen belongs to a study of blood T cells in healthy people across ages. V was trimmed by 4 bases and J by 3 bases, leaving 27 bases between them. Germline V CDR1 and CDR2: SEHNR, FQNEAQ (reference sequence). The CDR3 sequence is 19 residues long. A second roughly 6 to 12 cycle PCR used barcoded and J-beta primers. Unique molecular identifiers of 12 random nucleotides labeled each cDNA. TCRdb fed the 5' RACE reads into MiXCR, producing one record per CDR3 protein. The table records hundreds of thousands of distinct CDR3 sequences, less than 45% of them present only once. Every donor gave roughly 9.6 milliliters of peripheral blood.

V gene TRBV7-9 combines with J gene TRBJ2-5, with D tentatively TRBD2 (6 bases). The sequenced sample was blood. The receptor was derived from a man at least 80 years old in good health. This CDR3 reads CASSWNILRLEAGEETQYF. The CDR3 DNA sequence: TGTGCCAGCAGCTGGAACATCCTCCGCCTAGAAGCGGGCGAAGAGACCCAGTACTTC. Supplemented by reference TRBV7-9 and TRBJ2-5, the full variable domain reads DTGVSQNPRHKITKRGQNVTFRCDPISEHNRLYWYRQTLGQGPEFLTYFQNEAQLEKSRLLSDRFSAERPKGSFSTLEIQRTEQGDSAMYLCASSWNILRLEAGEETQYFGPGTRLLVL.